These 21 T cell receptor beta chains were sequenced from one sample in a study of blood T cell repertoires in COVID-19. Method: immunoSEQ multiplex PCR; TCRdb's copy keeps in-frame clones and lacks some. The sample consists of 250,000 to 300,000 clones, roughly 85% of them appearing once. Specimen: PBMCs or T cells enriched from blood (not recorded which). All receptors come from a woman in her forties or fifties who had recovered from COVID-19.

The chain combines TRBV28 with TRBJ2-7, with TRBD2 identical over 13 bases. Losses at the gene ends were 4 bases for V and 1 base for J; bases not matched to a gene: 1. The CDR3 has 15 residues. The V gene's germline CDR1 is MDHEN and CDR2 SYDVKM. CDR3 amino acids: CASSWGLAGSYEQYF. The CDR3 bases are TGTGCCAGCAGTTGGGGACTAGCGGGGTCCTACGAGCAGTACTTC. The whole variable domain, filled in from reference TRBV28 and TRBJ2-7, reads DVKVTQSSRYLVKRTGEKVFLECVQDMDHENMFWYRQDPGLGLRLIYFSYDVKMKEKGDIPEGYSVSREKKERFSLILESASTNQTSMYLCASSWGLAGSYEQYFGPGTRLTVT.

The chain uses TRBV28 and TRBJ2-3; D gene uncertain. Between the trimmed V and J ends, which lost 5 bases and 3 bases, there was a span of 3 bases. In germline, CDR1 is MDHEN, CDR2 SYDVKM. The CDR3 length is 11 residues. The CDR3 reads CASSETDTQYF. The CDR3 nucleotides read TGTGCCAGCAGTGAGACAGATACGCAGTATTTT.

This clone has just a few counts. The V gene is TRBV19, the J gene TRBJ1-5, with D perhaps TRBD1 (5 bases). CDR1 is LNHDA, CDR2 SQIVND, per germline (reference sequence). The V gene lost 5 bases and the J gene lost 0 bases, with 26 bases spanning the gap. This CDR3 comprises 20 residues. The CDR3 is CASSSQRIRELRFSNQPQHF. The CDR3 DNA reads TGTGCCAGTAGTTCACAACGGATCAGGGAATTAAGATTTAGCAATCAGCCCCAGCATTTT. The full variable domain, completed using reference TRBV19 and TRBJ1-5, is DGGITQSPKYLFRKEGQNVTLSCEQNLNHDAMYWYRQDPGQGLRLIYYSQIVNDFQKGDIAEGYSVSREKKESFPLTVTSAQKNPTAFYLCASSSQRIRELRFSNQPQHFGDGTRLSIL.

The chain has TRBV6-5 and TRBJ1-2; a weak D match, TRBD1 (5 bases). V shed 8 bases and J shed 0 bases, with 13 bases lying between them. The CDR3 consists of 14 residues. The V gene's germline CDR1 is MNHEY and CDR2 SVGAGI. CDR3 DNA: TGTGCCAGCGGCAGGGCTTACCCTAACTATGGCTACACCTTC. Translated: CASGRAYPNYGYTF.

This clone was observed a single time. CDR3 protein: CASSPGVNYGYTF. For the CDR3, the DNA is TGTGCCAGCAGCCCAGGGGTCAACTATGGCTACACCTTC. The gene calls are TRBV11-2 and TRBJ1-2, with D possibly TRBD1 on 6 matching bases. Germline CDR1 is SGHAT and CDR2 is FQNNGV. The CDR3 is 13 amino acids. The ends were cut back, 5 bases at V and 2 bases at J, with 9 bases in the middle.

The genes are TRBV28 and TRBJ1-5, with 7 bases identical to TRBD1. CDR1 MDHEN and CDR2 SYDVKM come from the germline V gene. The CDR3 covers 17 residues. Trimming removed 5 bases from V and 1 base from J; junction bases left unmatched: 11. For the CDR3, the DNA is TGTGCCAGCAGTCTAACAGGGGCGCGCGCAAGCAATCAGCCCCAGCATTTT. It yields the protein CASSLTGARASNQPQHF. The full variable domain, completed using reference TRBV28 and TRBJ1-5, is DVKVTQSSRYLVKRTGEKVFLECVQDMDHENMFWYRQDPGLGLRLIYFSYDVKMKEKGDIPEGYSVSREKKERFSLILESASTNQTSMYLCASSLTGARASNQPQHFGDGTRLSIL.

The chain has TRBV18 and TRBJ1-3, with D possibly TRBD1 on 6 matching bases. Germline lookup yields CDR1 KGHSH and CDR2 LQKENI. The CDR3 covers 17 residues. Trimming left V 0 bases short and J 4 bases short, with 16 bases between. DNA for the CDR3: TGTGCCAGCTCACCACCGTCGCGGGGGCGCATAGGAAACACCATATATTTT. Protein sequence: CASSPPSRGRIGNTIYF.

The chain has TRBV18 and TRBJ2-4, with 7 bases matching TRBD1. CDR1 is KGHSH, CDR2 LQKENI, per germline. The ends lost 6 bases at V and 3 bases at J; junction bases unmatched: 11. There are 16 residues in the CDR3. In nucleotides, the CDR3 is TGTGCCAGCTCTTACGGACAGGTTTCGGGCAAAAACATTCAGTACTTC. Amino acids: CASSYGQVSGKNIQYF.

The gene calls are TRBV28 and TRBJ1-6, with TRBD1 as a possible D gene (6 bases). CDR1 and CDR2 (germline): MDHEN, SYDVKM. Trimming cost V 5 bases and J 0 bases, with 8 bases left between them. The CDR3 totals 15 residues. CDR3 DNA: TGTGCCAGCAGTCTGGACAGCTCCTATAATTCACCCCTCCACTTT. Its protein product is CASSLDSSYNSPLHF.

The V and J genes are TRBV28 and TRBJ2-7, with D possibly matching TRBD2 (5 bases). The CDR3 loop spans 13 amino acids. V was shortened by 6 bases and J by 2 bases, with 11 bases between the two germline ends. Germline lookup yields CDR1 MDHEN and CDR2 SYDVKM. The CDR3 spells CASSTGLPYEQYF. The CDR3 region has the DNA TGTGCCAGCAGCACCGGACTCCCCTACGAGCAGTACTTC.

The chain recombines TRBV5-1 with TRBJ2-1, with TRBD2 matching over 11 bases. Germline trimming cut 5 bases from V and 8 bases from J; bases unmatched to any gene: 6. The CDR3 has 14 amino acids. Germline V gene sequence: CDR1 SGHRS, CDR2 YFSETQ. The CDR3 loop reads CASRLTSGAYEQFF. CDR3 coding DNA: TGCGCCAGCAGACTGACTAGCGGGGCGTATGAGCAGTTCTTC.

The chain links TRBV27 to TRBJ2-2; 8 nucleotides agree with TRBD1. The length of the CDR3 is 15 residues. After removal of 7 bases from V and 1 base from J, the junction contained 5 bases not matched to a gene. Germline assignment: CDR1 MNHEY and CDR2 SMNVEV (reference sequence). CDR3 bases: TGTGCCAGCACCACCGGGACAGGGAACACCGGGGAGCTGTTTTTT. Encoded protein: CASTTGTGNTGELFF.

The DNA of the CDR3 is TGTGCCGTGGGGACAGGGATCGGCTACACCTTC. Encoded protein: CAVGTGIGYTF. This chain uses TRBV11-2 with TRBJ1-2; 9 positions agree with TRBD1. This CDR3 is 11 amino acids long. Germline V CDR1 and CDR2: SGHAT, FQNNGV. V lost 11 bases to trimming and J lost 8 bases; unmatched junction nucleotides: 6.

V is TRBV28 and J is TRBJ1-6, with TRBD1 matching 8 bases. Losses at the gene ends were 8 bases for V and 6 bases for J; bases not matched to a gene: 3. The CDR3 is 13 residues long. Germline V lookup: CDR1 MDHEN, CDR2 SYDVKM. In DNA form, the CDR3 reads TGTGCCAGCGCTGACAGGGGTAATTCACCCCTCCACTTT. It codes for CASADRGNSPLHF.

The chain combines TRBV4-1 with TRBJ2-3; 11 nucleotides match TRBD1. Germline V gene sequence: CDR1 MGHRA, CDR2 YSYEKL. After removal of 4 bases from V and 4 bases from J, the junction contained 10 bases not matched to a gene. The CDR3 extends over 17 amino acids. CDR3 sequence reads: CASSRMTGQGEADTQYF. The CDR3, as DNA: TGCGCCAGCAGCCGAATGACGGGACAGGGGGAGGCAGATACGCAGTATTTT.

The chain employs TRBV9 and TRBJ1-1; D remains unclear. Germline-derived CDR1 and CDR2 are SGDLS and YYNGEE. Trimming cost V 3 bases and J 0 bases, with 3 bases left between them. CDR3 size: 12 residues. CDR3 sequence: CASSAMNTEAFF. CDR3 nucleotide sequence: TGTGCCAGCAGCGCTATGAACACTGAAGCTTTCTTT.

V and J are TRBV27 and TRBJ2-2; D is unresolved. The ends were cut back, 6 bases at V and 7 bases at J, with 15 bases in the middle. Looked up from germline, CDR1 is MNHEY and CDR2 is SMNVEV (reference sequence). The CDR3 is 14 residues long. The CDR3 is CASSQLHPSGELFF. The CDR3 nucleotides are TGTGCCAGCAGCCAGTTGCACCCCAGCGGGGAGCTGTTTTTT.

V and J are TRBV5-1 and TRBJ2-7; D uncertain. This CDR3 has 13 residues. With 0 bases removed from V and 6 bases from J, the gap between germline ends came to 10 bases. The germline gives CDR1 SGHRS, CDR2 YFSETQ. The CDR3 DNA sequence: TGCGCCAGCAGCTTGGCCGATTGGAGCGAGCAGTACTTC. It codes for CASSLADWSEQYF.

This rearrangement joins TRBV5-1 to TRBJ2-7; tentatively, D is TRBD1 (6 bases). CDR3 size: 18 residues. In germline, CDR1 is SGHRS, CDR2 YFSETQ. Between the trimmed V and J ends, which lost 0 bases and 0 bases, there was a span of 19 bases. CDR3 loop: CASSLVTGNRAVSYEQYF. The CDR3 nucleotides are TGCGCCAGCAGCTTGGTAACAGGCAACAGGGCGGTCTCCTACGAGCAGTACTTC.

The J gene is TRBJ2-3, the V gene TRBV5-1; possibly TRBD2 for D (5 bases). Per the germline V gene, CDR1 is SGHRS and CDR2 is YFSETQ. CDR3 length: 17 amino acids. V gave up 0 bases and J gave up 0 bases, with 14 bases separating them. The CDR3 nucleotides read TGCGCCAGCAGCTTGGAGCCTAGCAGCCCTAGCACAGATACGCAGTATTTT. It yields the protein CASSLEPSSPSTDTQYF.

This clone was picked up one time. The chain joins TRBV9 to TRBJ2-7; 11 bases line up with TRBD2. Germline values: CDR1 SGDLS, CDR2 YYNGEE. The CDR3 runs 18 residues. V trimming: 4 bases; J trimming: 0 bases; junction bases outside the gene matches: 12. CDR3 residues: CASSSGSGRAGLSYEQYF. As DNA, the CDR3 is TGTGCCAGCAGCAGCGGTAGCGGGAGGGCCGGGCTCTCCTACGAGCAGTACTTC.